A selection of T cell receptor beta chains follows, all from one sample in a study of OX40 agonist ivuxolimab in advanced cancers. The assay was immunoSEQ multiplex PCR, and TCRdb's table has in-frame clones only and misses some. Among tens of thousands of clones listed, around 85% were seen once. The sample in question was CD4+ or CD8+ T cells sorted from blood, obtained in a trial of the OX40 agonist ivuxolimab. All receptors come from an adult with an advanced solid tumor such as melanoma, head and neck, liver or kidney cancer. Both conserved end residues are part of each CDR3. The order of the fields is V gene, D gene, clone size, J gene, CDR3 protein, CDR3 DNA. A D gene is named only where the DNA matches it firmly. Where a row states a size, it is once, few, many or the class of an expanded clone; other rows omit it.

TRBV7-4	NA	NA	TRBJ1-4	CASSSSRQNHATNEKLFF	TGTGCCAGCAGCTCATCTCGACAGAACCATGCAACTAATGAAAAACTGTTTTTT
TRBV28	NA	NA	TRBJ1-4	CASRLGGGEKLFF	TGTGCCAGCAGACTTGGCGGTGGTGAAAAACTGTTTTTT
TRBV6-1	NA	NA	TRBJ1-3	CASTPRGGRRNTIYF	TGTGCCAGCACCCCTCGCGGGGGAAGGAGAAACACCATATATTTT
TRBV19	TRBD2	NA	TRBJ2-3	CASSIAAGTSALTDTQYF	TGTGCCAGTAGTATCGCCGCCGGGACTAGCGCCCTCACAGATACGCAGTATTTT
TRBV6-1	TRBD1	NA	TRBJ2-1	CASSEAGTGKNNEQFF	TGTGCCAGCAGTGAAGCCGGGACAGGGAAAAACAATGAGCAGTTCTTC
TRBV30	NA	few	TRBJ1-1	CASRQTNTEAFF	TGTGCCTCACGACAGACGAACACTGAAGCTTTCTTT
TRBV6-5	NA	NA	TRBJ1-6	CASSYDGGSYNSPLHF	TGTGCCAGCAGTTACGATGGGGGGAGCTATAATTCACCCCTCCACTTT
TRBV4-3	NA	NA	TRBJ2-2	CASSQDVHTGELFF	TGCGCCAGCAGCCAAGACGTCCACACCGGGGAGCTGTTTTTT
TRBV6-5	NA	NA	TRBJ2-7	CASSYSGTFASYEQYF	TGTGCCAGCAGTTACTCGGGGACATTCGCCTCCTACGAGCAGTACTTC
TRBV18	TRBD1	once	TRBJ1-1	CASSPQGGPPEAFF	TGTGCCAGCTCACCGCAGGGGGGGCCCCCTGAAGCTTTCTTT
TRBV5-1	NA	NA	TRBJ1-1	CASSLGSSRGTEAFF	TGCGCCAGCAGCTTGGGCTCGTCCAGAGGCACTGAAGCTTTCTTT
TRBV10-3	TRBD1	NA	TRBJ1-5	CAISDSDRGHEHF	TGTGCCATCAGTGACAGCGACAGGGGACACGAGCATTTT
TRBV7-3	NA	NA	TRBJ1-6	CASSLDSYNSPLHF	TGTGCCAGCAGCTTAGATAGCTATAATTCACCCCTCCACTTT
TRBV14	NA	NA	TRBJ2-7	CASSPKTSPRELADYEQYF	TGTGCCAGCAGCCCCAAGACCTCACCCAGGGAGCTGGCCGACTACGAGCAGTACTTC
TRBV19	NA	once	TRBJ1-2	CASSTRPGNYGYTF	TGTGCCTCGTCAACTCGGCCGGGTAACTATGGCTACACCTTC
TRBV7-2	NA	NA	TRBJ1-1	CASSRAFKGTEAFF	TGTGCCAGCAGCCGTGCTTTCAAAGGCACTGAAGCTTTCTTT
TRBV9	TRBD1	NA	TRBJ2-7	CASSVTTGAVFDEQYF	TGTGCCAGCAGCGTTACAACAGGGGCGGTCTTCGACGAGCAGTACTTC
TRBV18	NA	NA	TRBJ2-5	CASSPYSEAVQETQYF	TGTGCCAGCTCACCATACTCAGAGGCCGTCCAAGAGACCCAGTACTTC
TRBV2	NA	NA	TRBJ1-4	CASSRELSGREKLFF	TGTGCCAGCAGTAGGGAGCTTTCGGGGAGAGAAAAACTGTTTTTT
TRBV6-1	NA	NA	TRBJ1-5	CASRLASQPQHF	TGTGCCAGCCGTTTGGCAAGCCAGCCCCAGCATTTT
TRBV12-5	TRBD1	NA	TRBJ1-3	CASGTGTGNTIYF	TGTGCTAGTGGGACAGGGACTGGAAACACCATATATTTT
TRBV7-2	NA	NA	TRBJ2-1	CASSTGASRYNEQFF	TGTGCCAGCAGCACCGGGGCTAGCCGATACAATGAGCAGTTCTTC
TRBV2	TRBD1	NA	TRBJ1-5	CASSGQGSNQPQHF	TGTGCCAGCAGTGGACAGGGTTCAAATCAGCCCCAGCATTTT
TRBV4-1	NA	once	TRBJ2-1	CASSPWIGSSQFF	TGCGCCAGCAGCCCCTGGATCGGTTCCTCGCAGTTCTTC
TRBV4-2	NA	NA	TRBJ1-3	CASSQDPTGSGNTIYF	TGTGCCAGCAGCCAAGATCCGACGGGGTCTGGAAACACCATATATTTT
TRBV4-3	TRBD1	few	TRBJ1-2	CASSQGQGEIDGYTF	TGCGCCAGCAGCCAGGGACAGGGGGAGATCGATGGCTACACCTTC
TRBV21-1	NA	few	TRBJ1-5	CASGRDRGARQPQHF	TGTGCCAGCGGCCGGGACAGGGGGGCCAGGCAGCCCCAGCATTTT
TRBV20-1	NA	NA	TRBJ1-2	CSARDWRAEF	TGCAGTGCTAGAGATTGGAGAGCAGAGTTC
TRBV7-3	NA	NA	TRBJ2-3	CASSRDPTDTQYF	TGTGCCAGCAGCCGAGACCCCACAGATACGCAGTATTTT
TRBV28	TRBD1	NA	TRBJ2-3	CASSFGDRLVDTQYF	TGTGCCAGCAGTTTTGGGGACAGGCTTGTCGATACGCAGTATTTT
TRBV6-1	NA	NA	TRBJ1-4	CASSVRQANNEKLFF	TGTGCCAGCAGTGTTAGGCAAGCGAATAATGAAAAACTGTTTTTT
TRBV10-3	TRBD1	NA	TRBJ2-5	CAISEGGQGGETQYF	TGTGCCATCAGTGAGGGAGGACAGGGCGGAGAGACCCAGTACTTC
TRBV9	TRBD1	NA	TRBJ1-2	CASSVAVGQGYGYTF	TGTGCCAGCAGCGTAGCAGTGGGACAGGGCTATGGCTACACCTTC
TRBV5-5	NA	NA	TRBJ1-6	CASSLDDRDSPLHF	TGTGCCAGCAGCTTGGACGACCGAGATTCACCCCTCCACTTT
TRBV5-6	NA	NA	TRBJ2-3	CASSLVKAEADTQYF	TGTGCCAGCAGCTTGGTTAAGGCAGAGGCAGATACGCAGTATTTT
TRBV4-1	TRBD1	once	TRBJ1-5	CASSRMGQDNQPQHF	TGCGCCAGCAGCCGGATGGGACAGGACAATCAGCCCCAGCATTTT
TRBV19	NA	NA	TRBJ2-4	CASSSGAGLAKNIQYF	TGTGCCAGTAGTAGTGGGGCAGGCCTAGCCAAAAACATTCAGTACTTC
TRBV7-2	NA	once	TRBJ2-1	CASLAGGSYNEQFF	TGTGCCAGCCTTGCTGGGGGGTCATACAATGAGCAGTTCTTC
TRBV5-1	TRBD1	NA	TRBJ2-3	CASTRSGTGGRTDTQYF	TGCGCCAGCACCCGATCCGGGACAGGGGGCCGCACAGATACGCAGTATTTT
TRBV29-1	NA	NA	TRBJ1-1	CSVENGMNTEAFF	TGCAGCGTTGAAAACGGAATGAACACTGAAGCTTTCTTT
TRBV7-9	NA	once	TRBJ2-5	CASGSGFTQYF	TGTGCCAGCGGGTCGGGGTTTACCCAGTACTTC
TRBV28	NA	NA	TRBJ2-1	CASSHVPTDSSYNEQFF	TGTGCCAGCAGCCATGTGCCGACTGACAGCTCCTACAATGAGCAGTTCTTC
TRBV11-2	NA	few	TRBJ2-3	CASSTSGALPSITDTQYF	TGTGCCAGCAGCACATCAGGGGCCCTACCTTCTATCACAGATACGCAGTATTTT
TRBV7-2	NA	NA	TRBJ1-1	CASSLEASGDTEAFF	TGTGCCAGCAGCTTAGAAGCTTCCGGGGACACTGAAGCTTTCTTT